One sample yielded the 20 T cell receptor beta chains listed below, sequenced in a study of regulatory T cells in long-lasting Graves disease (dated by TCRdb to 2020 to 2023). Receptors were amplified or captured by multiplex PCR. Sequenced using an Illumina HiSeq 4000. iRepertoire HTBI primers and Arm-PCR amplification of CDR3 regions were used to construct TCR beta libraries. TCRdb ran its own pipeline on the public reads, namely fastp trimming at Q25 and MiXCR clone calling, and kept in-frame beta chains. Every CDR3 protein is listed once, alongside the most common genes and DNA of its rows. The sample table lists approximately 440,000 distinct CDR3 sequences, around 16% of them with a count of one. The ten biggest clones cover 12% of the sample. Reading the label with the study, this specimen's time point is: newly diagnosed GD, antithyroid drugs for less than 3 months. For both TCR sequencing and RNA sequencing, RNA was extracted from PBMCs using TRIzol.

In addition, the sample was reused for a study of T cells in Graves' hyperthyroidism and ophthalmopathy.

The sequences come from peripheral blood mononuclear cells (PBMCs), collected at new diagnosis, from a patient treated with antithyroid drugs. The receptors come from a man aged 35 to 55 with Graves disease. Donor details come from another sample of the same person, matched by shared clones.

This clonotype was recorded at least ten times. The chain has TRBV20-1 and TRBJ2-5; D call uncertain. CDR3 length equals 14 residues. V lost 3 bases to trimming and J lost 2 bases, with 13 bases between them. Germline CDR1 is DFQATT and CDR2 is SNEGSKA (reference sequence). The CDR3 region has the DNA TGCAGTGCTAGTTTGGGTAGCAGACAAGAGACCCAGTACTTC. Translated: CSASLGSRQETQYF.

This clonotype has ten or more counts. This chain joins TRBV7-8 and TRBJ1-5, with 9 bases fitting TRBD1. Trimming removed 5 bases from V and 7 bases from J; junction bases left unmatched: 9. This CDR3 has 15 residues. Germline CDR1 reads SGHVS; CDR2 reads FQNEAQ. The CDR3 DNA follows: TGTGCCAGCAGCCCGCGGACAGGGGACGGCCAGCCCCAGCATTTT. Residues: CASSPRTGDGQPQHF. The whole variable domain, remainder taken from reference TRBV7-8 and TRBJ1-5, is GAGVSQSPRYKVAKRGQDVALRCDPISGHVSLFWYQQALGQGPEFLTYFQNEAQLDKSGLPSDRFFAERPEGSVSTLKIQRTQQEDSAVYLCASSPRTGDGQPQHFGDGTRLSIL.

This clonotype showed up just a few times. The chain is built from TRBV27 and TRBJ2-7; possibly TRBD2 for D (5 bases). V dropped 10 bases and J dropped 5 bases, with 18 bases sitting between them. Germline CDR1 reads MNHEY; CDR2 reads SMNVEV (reference sequence). The CDR3 has 13 amino acids. CDR3 residues: CATAALLGNEQYF. The CDR3, as DNA: TGTGCCACCGCCGCCCTACTAGGCAACGAGCAGTACTTC.

This clonotype was seen many times. The genes are TRBV30 and TRBJ1-2; D gene unclear. Trimming removed 5 bases from V and 3 bases from J, with 19 bases in between. This CDR3 has 15 amino acids. Germline V gene lookup returns CDR1 GTSNPN and CDR2 SVGIG (reference sequence). The CDR3 coding sequence is TGTGCCTGGTCCGAGGATTCTCGGGTCTACTATGGCTACACCTTC. It translates to CAWSEDSRVYYGYTF.

As for this clonotype: A much bigger clone sits one base away, suggesting this may be a read error. The chain employs TRBV30 and TRBJ2-2, with 7 bases that match TRBD1. Germline lookup yields CDR1 GTSNPN and CDR2 SVGIG (reference sequence). The CDR3 covers 15 residues. CDR3 in amino acids: CAWIRGPSLTGELLF. The CDR3 coding sequence is TGTGCCTGGATTAGGGGGCCCTCCCTCACCGGGGAGCTGCTTTTT. Full variable domain (missing parts from reference TRBV30 and TRBJ2-2): SQTIHQWPATLVQPVGSPLSLECTVEGTSNPNLYWYRQAAGRGLQLLFYSVGIGQISSEVPQNLSASRPQDRQFILSSKKLLLSDSGFYLCAWIRGPSLTGELLFGEGSRLTVL.

This clonotype appeared many times. The chain has TRBV24-1 and TRBJ2-1; 14 nucleotides align to TRBD2. V lost 9 bases, J lost 12 bases, and 12 bases stayed unmatched. Looked up from germline, CDR1 is KGHDR and CDR2 is SFDVKD. The CDR3 totals 15 residues. CDR3 region: CATAMPGTSGSWQFF. The CDR3 region has the DNA TGTGCCACCGCCATGCCCGGGACTAGCGGGAGTTGGCAGTTCTTC.

This sequence joins TRBV7-8 and TRBJ1-2, with D unresolved. Trimming shortened V by 5 bases and J by 7 bases, and 11 bases separated the two germline ends. The CDR3 is 12 amino acids. Germline V CDR1 and CDR2: SGHVS, FQNEAQ. For the CDR3, the DNA is TGTGCCAGCAGCCCCCCCCCTAGTGGCTACACCTTC. This encodes CASSPPPSGYTF.

This clonotype has only a few counts. V gene TRBV10-3 combines with J gene TRBJ2-1, with a tentative D call TRBD2 (5 bases). The CDR3 has 15 residues. The V gene lost 3 bases and the J gene lost 4 bases, with 13 bases spanning the gap. The germline V gene encodes CDR1 ENHRY and CDR2 SYGVKD. CDR3 sequence: CAISEKEAQYNEQFF. Written as DNA, the CDR3 is TGTGCCATCAGTGAAAAGGAGGCGCAGTACAATGAGCAGTTCTTC.

V usage is TRBV15 and J usage is TRBJ1-6, with D hard to call. The germline CDR1 and CDR2 sequences are LNHNV and YYDKDF (reference sequence). The CDR3 has 13 residues. The V end was cut by 0 bases, the J end by 7 bases, with 4 bases between. Here the CDR3 DNA reads TGTGCCACCAGCAGAGAACGGAATTCACCCCTCCACTTT. Translation: CATSRERNSPLHF.

The CDR3 coding sequence is TGTGCCAGCAGTTTGTTCCCAGACCCCACCTACAATGAGCAGTTCTTC. Its translation is CASSLFPDPTYNEQFF. The chain couples TRBV12-3 or TRBV12-4 to TRBJ2-1; D unresolved. The CDR3 has 16 amino acids. The V end was cut by 3 bases, the J end by 2 bases, with 14 bases between.

This clonotype was seen ten or more times. The J gene is TRBJ2-5, the V gene TRBV28, with 13 bases that match TRBD2. This CDR3 comprises 15 residues. The germline CDR1 and CDR2 sequences are MDHEN and SYDVKM. Losses at the gene ends were 5 bases for V and 5 bases for J; bases not matched to a gene: 5. The CDR3: CASSVRTSGSETQYF. The CDR3 region has the DNA TGTGCCAGCAGTGTGAGGACTAGCGGGAGTGAGACCCAGTACTTC.

This clonotype was detected many times. This chain links TRBV7-2 with TRBJ2-5, with 12 bases that match TRBD1. Losses at the gene ends were 1 base for V and 4 bases for J; bases not matched to a gene: 4. Per germline, CDR1 SGHTA and CDR2 FQGNSA. The CDR3 length is 16 residues. CDR3 DNA: TGTGCCAGCAGCTTAGTAGGGACAGGGGGCAGAGAGACCCAGTACTTC. As protein: CASSLVGTGGRETQYF.

This clonotype was seen many times. The genes are TRBV20-1 and TRBJ2-7; D ambiguous. The CDR3 is 16 amino acids. Germline V gene sequence: CDR1 DFQATT, CDR2 SNEGSKA (reference sequence). V was trimmed by 6 bases and J by 3 bases, leaving 24 bases between them. The CDR3 nucleotides read TGCAGTGCCGTGGGCCCCCACGCGTCCGACATCTACGAGCAGTACTTC. Protein product: CSAVGPHASDIYEQYF.

The chain uses TRBV4-1 and TRBJ2-1; D call uncertain. The CDR3 has 15 residues. Trimming removed 0 bases at V and 9 bases at J, with 15 bases between. CDR1 is MGHRA, CDR2 YSYEKL, per germline. The CDR3 reads CASSQDGSRLGEQFF. The CDR3 DNA is TGCGCCAGCAGCCAAGATGGGTCGCGGTTGGGTGAGCAGTTCTTC.

This clonotype has a count of ten or more. The rearrangement uses TRBV7-9 and TRBJ2-3; possibly TRBD1 or TRBD2 for D (7 bases each). Trimming pared 5 bases from V and 4 bases from J, leaving 16 bases between. CDR3 length: 15 amino acids. CDR1 and CDR2 from the germline V gene are SEHNR and FQNEAQ (reference sequence). CDR3 amino acids: CASSATRGGPDTQYF. For the CDR3, the DNA is TGTGCCAGCAGCGCAACCAGGGGGGGCCCAGATACGCAGTATTTT.

This clonotype came up many times. The chain joins TRBV28 to TRBJ2-5; tentative D call: TRBD2 (6 bases). The germline V and J ends were trimmed by 1 base and 5 bases, with 17 bases remaining between them. Germline loops: CDR1 MDHEN, CDR2 SYDVKM. This CDR3 has 16 residues. The chain's CDR3 is CASSLLAGTVRETQYF. CDR3 DNA sequence: TGTGCCAGCAGTTTATTGGCGGGGACGGTCCGGGAGACCCAGTACTTC.

This clonotype occurred a few times. This chain links TRBV7-6 with TRBJ2-5; D uncertain. V lost 5 bases, J lost 5 bases, and 15 bases lay in between. CDR1 is SGHVS, CDR2 FNYEAQ, per germline. The CDR3 has 14 residues. The CDR3 here is CASSPDRPGETQYF. CDR3 nucleotide sequence: TGTGCCAGCAGCCCCGACCGGCCCGGCGAGACCCAGTACTTC.

Of note for this clonotype: This may come from a read error, since a much larger clone is one base off. The chain links TRBV30 to TRBJ2-1; no clear D. Germline V CDR1 and CDR2: GTSNPN, SVGIG (reference sequence). The CDR3 has 16 amino acids. V was cut by 0 bases and J by 9 bases, with 21 bases left in between. CDR3 bases: TGTGCCTGGAGTGTAGGTCTAGTACTTCTGGGCAGTGAGCAGTTCTTC. Its translation: CAWSVGLVLLGSEQFF.

The sample holds many counts of this clonotype. The J gene is TRBJ2-7, the V gene TRBV7-8; tentatively, D is TRBD2 (6 bases). Germline-derived CDR1 and CDR2 are SGHVS and FQNEAQ. This CDR3 comprises 18 residues. Trimming stripped 2 bases from V and 0 bases from J, with 20 bases between. This CDR3 is CASSLSRWDFQTSYEQYF. In DNA form, the CDR3 reads TGTGCCAGCAGCTTATCGCGATGGGACTTTCAAACCTCCTACGAGCAGTACTTC.

This clonotype was counted a few times. In DNA form, the CDR3 reads TGTGCCAGCAGCTTGGATCCGAGCGGGAGGGCAAAGGAGCAGTTCTTC. It translates to CASSLDPSGRAKEQFF. The chain recombines TRBV7-2 with TRBJ2-1, with 10 bases that match TRBD2. There are 16 residues in the CDR3. Looked up from germline, CDR1 is SGHTA and CDR2 is FQGNSA. V gave up 3 bases and J gave up 10 bases; unmatched junction bases: 12.